This T cell receptor (beta chain) comes out of a study of cytomegalovirus exposure and HLA in healthy donors. Vbeta (60) and Jbeta (13) primers were used in the PCR. Sequencing was performed with immunoSEQ multiplex PCR; in TCRdb, only in-frame clones are kept and a portion is missing. The sample records under 150,000 clones, under 90% being singletons. This clone came up once. Germline loops: CDR1 SGHTA, CDR2 FQGNSA. The CDR3 contains 15 residues. Trimming removed 5 bases from V and 5 bases from J; junction bases left unmatched: 8. Material: PBMCs. The clonotype comes from a man between 18 and 29 years old in good health and CMV-seronegative. This chain uses TRBV7-2 with TRBJ2-5; TRBD1 matches at 10 bases. The CDR3 DNA follows: TGTGCCAGCAGCGCAGACAGGGGGCGCGGGGAGACCCAGTACTTC. Translating it yields CASSADRGRGETQYF.